A selection of T cell receptor beta chains follows, all from one sample in a study of blood T cell repertoires in COVID-19. Assay used: immunoSEQ multiplex PCR; TCRdb lists only in-frame clones, some missing. Of about 88,000 clones in the sample, 85% to 95% were seen once. The sequenced sample consisted of peripheral blood. The receptors shown here come from a man aged 60-69 years with acute or convalescent COVID-19. CDR3s include the opening cysteine and the closing phenylalanine or tryptophan. A D gene is named only where the DNA matches it firmly. Part of the rows lack a size; the others show once, few, many or a class for expanded clones.

d_call	j_call	v_call	clone_size	cdr3_aa	cdr3_nt
.	TRBJ2-7	TRBV4-3	.	CASSQGLLGEQYF	TGCGCCAGCAGCCAGGGACTTTTGGGCGAGCAGTACTTC
.	TRBJ2-7	TRBV19	.	CASSMAGDAAYEQYF	TGTGCCAGTAGTATGGCAGGGGACGCAGCCTACGAGCAGTACTTC
.	TRBJ2-7	TRBV5-6	few	CASSGDTRSYEQYF	TGTGCCAGCAGCGGGGACACTCGATCCTACGAGCAGTACTTC
.	TRBJ2-7	TRBV21-1	.	CVRQKPYEQYF	TGTGTTAGACAGAAACCCTACGAGCAGTACTTC
TRBD1	TRBJ1-6	TRBV11-2	once	CASSLGQVRSPLHF	TGTGCCAGCAGCCTGGGACAGGTTAGATCACCCCTCCACTTT
.	TRBJ1-1	TRBV12-3/TRBV12-4	.	CASSLEGDTEAFF	TGTGCCAGCAGTTTAGAGGGGGACACTGAAGCTTTCTTT
TRBD1	TRBJ1-2	TRBV3-1/TRBV3-2	.	CASSQGTGQGAGYTF	TGTGCCAGCAGCCAAGGTACGGGACAGGGGGCTGGCTACACCTTC
TRBD1	TRBJ1-1	TRBV29-1	.	CSETGTENTEAFF	TGCAGCGAGACCGGGACAGAGAACACTGAAGCTTTCTTT
.	TRBJ1-6	TRBV3-1/TRBV3-2	.	CASSQDRGEGYNSPLHF	TGTGCCAGCAGCCAAGATAGGGGGGAGGGCTATAATTCACCCCTCCACTTT
TRBD2	TRBJ2-3	TRBV7-9	.	CASSQPTSGPHTQYF	TGTGCCAGCAGTCAGCCGACTAGCGGGCCACATACGCAGTATTTT
TRBD1	TRBJ2-2	TRBV10-3	once	CAISGTGLNTGELFF	TGTGCCATCAGTGGGACAGGGTTAAACACCGGGGAGCTGTTTTTT
.	TRBJ1-2	TRBV7-2	.	CASSLSQASHGYTF	TGTGCCAGCAGCTTATCACAGGCTTCACATGGCTACACCTTC
TRBD1	TRBJ2-3	TRBV15	.	CATSIAGGTGTGTQYF	TGTGCCACCAGCATAGCTGGCGGGACAGGGACGGGTACGCAGTATTTT
.	TRBJ2-1	TRBV3-1/TRBV3-2	few	CASSQELAQFF	TGTGCCAGCAGCCAAGAACTAGCCCAGTTCTTC
TRBD2	TRBJ2-7	TRBV7-2	.	CASSLEVAGGPFYEQYF	TGTGCCAGCAGCTTAGAGGTAGCGGGAGGGCCTTTCTACGAGCAGTACTTC
.	TRBJ1-3	TRBV15	.	CATSREGGRRTGNTIYF	TGTGCCACCAGCAGAGAGGGGGGACGGCGCACCGGAAACACCATATATTTT
.	TRBJ2-3	TRBV18	once	CASSLTGSRTDTQYF	TGTGCCAGCTCGCTCACCGGGTCCCGCACGGATACGCAGTATTTT
.	TRBJ2-5	TRBV7-9	.	CASSFGRRGQETQYF	TGTGCCAGCAGCTTCGGCCGACGGGGACAAGAGACCCAGTACTTC
TRBD1	TRBJ2-1	TRBV7-9	.	CASSLIGTGYNEQFF	TGTGCCAGCAGCTTGATCGGGACAGGATACAATGAGCAGTTCTTC
.	TRBJ1-2	TRBV19	.	CASTLSGVSYGYTF	TGTGCCAGTACCTTATCAGGGGTTTCTTATGGCTACACCTTC
.	TRBJ2-1	TRBV24-1	.	CATRVSEGPSGSPSSPYNEQFF	TGTGCCACCAGGGTTTCCGAAGGCCCGTCGGGGTCCCCCTCGTCCCCCTACAATGAGCAGTTCTTC
TRBD1	TRBJ1-6	TRBV4-3	once	CASSQAGTGVSPLHF	TGCGCCAGCAGCCAAGCCGGGACAGGGGTTTCACCCCTCCACTTT
.	TRBJ2-7	TRBV12-2	.	CASRLARWDSPLYEQYF	TGTGCAAGTCGCTTAGCGCGATGGGACTCCCCCCTTTACGAGCAGTACTTC
.	TRBJ2-5	TRBV10-3	.	CAIRETGRKTQYF	TGTGCCATCAGGGAGACGGGGAGAAAGACCCAGTACTTC
TRBD1	TRBJ2-7	TRBV5-1	.	CASSPPQTGGGSYEQYF	TGCGCCAGCAGCCCACCCCAGACAGGGGGAGGTTCCTACGAGCAGTACTTC
TRBD1	TRBJ1-2	TRBV6-6	few	CASRDRAFYGYTF	TGTGCCAGCCGTGACAGGGCGTTCTATGGCTACACCTTC
TRBD1	TRBJ1-1	TRBV6-5	.	CASSPGQGAAFF	TGTGCCAGCAGTCCGGGACAGGGCGCGGCTTTCTTT
.	TRBJ1-4	TRBV4-3	.	CASSQIGGLREKLFF	TGCGCCAGCAGCCAAATTGGCGGGCTAAGGGAAAAACTGTTTTTT
.	TRBJ2-1	TRBV6-2/TRBV6-3	.	CASSYSPDWGDEQFF	TGTGCCAGCAGTTACTCCCCAGACTGGGGCGATGAGCAGTTCTTC
TRBD1	TRBJ2-2	TRBV6-2/TRBV6-3	few	CASSRGQGRTGELFF	TGTGCCAGCAGTAGAGGACAGGGAAGGACCGGGGAGCTGTTTTTT
.	TRBJ1-2	TRBV3-1/TRBV3-2	.	CASSQDWRDTSSDNYGYTF	TGTGCCAGCAGCCAAGATTGGCGAGACACTTCCTCCGATAACTATGGCTACACCTTC
.	TRBJ2-7	TRBV4-1	.	CASSQEGLGTNYEQYF	TGCGCCAGCAGCCAAGAGGGGCTAGGAACTAACTACGAGCAGTACTTC
.	TRBJ2-1	TRBV19	.	CATRLVPYNEQFF	TGTGCCACCAGACTAGTCCCCTACAATGAGCAGTTCTTC
.	TRBJ1-2	TRBV5-1	.	CASSLGFTANYGYTF	TGCGCCAGCAGCTTGGGGTTTACAGCAAACTATGGCTACACCTTC
.	TRBJ2-5	TRBV19	.	CASSAQRETQYF	TGTGCCAGTAGTGCCCAGAGGGAGACCCAGTACTTC
TRBD2	TRBJ2-3	TRBV5-1	.	CASSLGASGYTDTQYF	TGCGCCAGCAGCTTGGGGGCTAGCGGTTACACAGATACGCAGTATTTT
TRBD1	TRBJ2-5	TRBV6-2/TRBV6-3	.	CASSYSTGVWETQYF	TGTGCCAGCAGTTACTCGACAGGGGTGTGGGAGACCCAGTACTTC
TRBD1	TRBJ1-4	TRBV19	.	CASSTLDRGREKLFF	TGTGCCAGTAGTACCTTGGACAGGGGTAGGGAAAAACTGTTTTTT
.	TRBJ2-1	TRBV18	.	CASSPFDRGEQFF	TGTGCCAGCTCCCCGTTCGATCGCGGAGAGCAGTTCTTC
.	TRBJ1-4	TRBV11-3	once	CASSLGGRALANEKLFF	TGTGCCAGCAGCTTAGGGGGCAGGGCTCTAGCTAATGAAAAACTGTTTTTT